The 10 T cell receptor beta chains below were found in one sample sequenced in a study of vaccination and CD4 T cells after COVID-19. Sample treatment: approximately nine-day PBMC culture with coronavirus spike peptide pools or control peptides (ViraFEST assay). Cultured CD4+ T cells had their DNA profiled by the Oncomine TCR Beta short-read assay. Each CDR3 protein gets one entry after TCRdb re-called the PCR reads with MiXCR. The data show roughly 16,000 distinct CDR3 sequences, approximately 67% seen once. These receptors are not linked to any known antigen. What was sequenced was CD4+ T cells from blood, cultured in vitro. The source of these receptors is a human donor who had recovered from COVID-19.

On this clonotype: One end of the junction varies from germline; a read error may be responsible. The V gene is TRBV7-6, the J gene TRBJ2-5, with unresolved D. Germline V gene lookup returns CDR1 SGHVS and CDR2 FNYEAQ. The CDR3 is 13 amino acids. Here the CDR3 DNA reads TGTGCTAGCAGCTTCGGTTACCAAGAGACCCAGTACTTC. As protein: CASSFGYQETQYF.

V and J are TRBV20-1 and TRBJ1-5; 8 bases agree with TRBD1. The CDR3 totals 13 residues. Looked up from germline, CDR1 is DFQATT and CDR2 is SNEGSKA (reference sequence). The V gene end was trimmed by 6 bases and the J gene end by 4 bases; junction bases not matched to a gene: 5. CDR3 DNA sequence: TGCAGTGCGGGAACAGGGGGTAATCAGCCCCAGCATTTT. It encodes CSAGTGGNQPQHF.

The chain has TRBV20-1 and TRBJ1-5; D is undetermined. In germline, CDR1 is DFQATT, CDR2 SNEGSKA (reference sequence). The CDR3 consists of 9 residues. V dropped 6 bases and J dropped 6 bases, with 3 bases sitting between them. CDR3 DNA: TGCAGTGCGGGTCAGCCCCAGCATTTT. This codes for CSAGQPQHF.

The genes are TRBV27 and TRBJ1-1, with D hard to call. Trimming removed 7 bases from V and 5 bases from J, with 5 bases in between. The CDR3 is made up of 10 amino acids. Germline CDR1 is MNHEY and CDR2 is SMNVEV (reference sequence). This CDR3 is CASKWTEAFF. The CDR3 DNA sequence: TGTGCCAGCAAGTGGACTGAAGCTTTCTTT.

This sequence joins TRBV19 and TRBJ1-1, with D hard to call. CDR1 LNHDA and CDR2 SQIVND come from the germline V gene (reference sequence). Trimming took off 3 bases at V and 2 bases at J, with 16 bases between the two ends. This CDR3 is built from 16 residues. CDR3 in DNA: TGTGCCAGTAGTATCGGGCACGGTAAGATAAACACTGAAGCTTTCTTT. Its translation is CASSIGHGKINTEAFF.

This chain joins TRBV27 and TRBJ1-2, with 9 bases matching TRBD1. Germline V gene lookup returns CDR1 MNHEY and CDR2 SMNVEV (reference sequence). The junction had 8 bases not matched to a gene; V was cut back by 6 bases and J by 0 bases. The CDR3 covers 16 residues. As DNA, the CDR3 is TGTGCCAGCAGCCCGGGACAGGGCCGAGCTAACTATGGCTACACCTTC. It codes for CASSPGQGRANYGYTF.

This rearrangement joins TRBV19 to TRBJ1-2; D gene ambiguous. Germline loops: CDR1 LNHDA, CDR2 SQIVND (reference sequence). V lost 5 bases, J lost 4 bases, and 23 bases lay in between. CDR3 length: 17 amino acids. DNA of the CDR3: TGTGCCAGTAGTCCCATCCAACGAGGGAAAGTTGCCTATGGCTACACCTTC. The encoded protein is CASSPIQRGKVAYGYTF. Looking up the rest from reference TRBV19 and TRBJ1-2 gives the full variable domain: DGGITQSPKYLFRKEGQNVTLSCEQNLNHDAMYWYRQDPGQGLRLIYYSQIVNDFQKGDIAEGYSVSREKKESFPLTVTSAQKNPTAFYLCASSPIQRGKVAYGYTFGSGTRLTVV.

This chain uses TRBV28 with TRBJ2-5, with 9 bases lining up with TRBD2. The germline V gene has CDR1 MDHEN and CDR2 SYDVKM. The CDR3 loop spans 15 amino acids. V was clipped by 2 bases and J by 4 bases; unmatched bases: 5. The CDR3 sequence: CASSLAGGPLETQYF. CDR3 nucleotides: TGTGCCAGCAGTTTAGCGGGAGGGCCGTTAGAGACCCAGTACTTC. The whole variable domain, remainder taken from reference TRBV28 and TRBJ2-5, is DVKVTQSSRYLVKRTGEKVFLECVQDMDHENMFWYRQDPGLGLRLIYFSYDVKMKEKGDIPEGYSVSREKKERFSLILESASTNQTSMYLCASSLAGGPLETQYFGPGTRLLVL.

The chain recombines TRBV6-1 with TRBJ1-2; 7 bases fit TRBD1. This CDR3 spans 16 amino acids. Germline CDR1 is MNHNS and CDR2 is SASEGT. With 8 bases clipped from V and 4 bases from J, the junction kept 16 bases outside the gene matches. The chain's CDR3 is CASLILTGQGGYGYTF. Written as DNA, the CDR3 is TGTGCCAGCCTGATCTTGACAGGTCAGGGGGGCTATGGCTACACCTTC.

The rearrangement links TRBV24-1 to TRBJ2-5; 11 nucleotides line up with TRBD1. With V trimmed by 4 bases and J by 4 bases, 7 bases remained unmatched. This CDR3 is 16 amino acids long. Per the germline V gene, CDR1 is KGHDR and CDR2 is SFDVKD. The CDR3 DNA reads TGTGCCACCAGTGACCCCGGGACAGGGGGTGGAGAGACCCAGTACTTC. This sequence encodes CATSDPGTGGGETQYF.